This section outlines one TCR beta chain sequence together with its context. Its antigen specificity is not known. No much larger clonotype is one base removed from it; base qualities were not supplied. This specimen comes from a study of shared clonotypes between healthy human individuals (dated by TCRdb to 2020 to 2022). Background for the entire study: The cohort included three men and a couple of women between 18 and 49 years of age. For each donor, three plates each were used for CD4 naive and CD4 memory, two plates were used for CD8 naive, and one plate was used for CD8 memory. Blood TCR repertoires of a handful of healthy adults were deeply sequenced to estimate repertoire size and the extent of clonotype sharing between individuals. Libraries were prepared and TCR repertoires were sequenced by different laboratories using diverse techniques, in order to increase sequencing depth and limit assay-specific biases. Between about 0.94 and 10 billion PBMCs per donor were obtained by leukapheresis. Overall results and qualifications from the work: Sharing across several donors was observed for approximately 4.6% of naive CD4, over 3% of naive CD8, 2% to 2.5% of memory CD4, and roughly 0.4% of memory CD8 clonotypes. Pairwise subsampling led to the expectation that sequencing depth would affect the degree of clonotype sharing among donors. Higher generation probabilities were observed for clonotypes shared by all four sorted-subset donors than for non-shared clonotypes. Estimated clonotype richness was generally larger for naive than for memory subsets. Even with the large sequencing depth, rarefaction of the sorted-subset datasets indicated that sequencing was incomplete. Only blood was sampled, and tissue TCR repertoires likely differ from those in blood. Because the study included a small number of donors, the genetic and exposure-history diversity represented was limited.

Donors were healthy HIV-negative adults with no recently reported acute infections or vaccinations. Only Caucasian adults living in Nashville, Tennessee, USA were represented among the donors. Magnetic negative selection was used to enrich CD4+ T cells, after which naive cells were positively selected on CD45RA and the negative fraction became the memory subset. Blood was obtained by leukapheresis, after which PBMCs were separated by Ficoll-Histopaque density gradient centrifugation and cryopreserved in liquid nitrogen vapor phase. Analytical flow cytometry was used to check the purity and quantity of each magnetically sorted T cell population. From each sorted fraction, genomic DNA was isolated and quantified by UV absorbance on a Nanodrop 2000c. Using the deep immunoSEQ assay, multiplex PCR amplified TCR CDR3 regions from genomic DNA. Extracted genomic DNA from each cell subset was distributed evenly across all wells of several immunoSEQ 96-well plates, and each plate was treated as a replicate. For sorted subsets, roughly 200 ng of genomic DNA, equivalent to 25,000 to 35,000 T cell genomes, went into each replicate PCR. The purified libraries were quantified using a Qubit 3.0 fluorometer, sized with a Bioanalyzer 2100, and then quantified again using the KAPA Library Quantification kit. Every immunoSEQ 96-well plate was sequenced on a dedicated single-read 150-cycle Illumina NextSeq 550 flow cell. On the authors' methods: Because the immunoSEQ output included only junctional sequences and no quality scores, the filtering could not be the same as the filtering used for full-length reads. To assign V/J genes and CDR3, sequences were annotated against IMGT germline references using PyIR, a Python wrapper for IgBLAST v1.9. Reads were filtered out if the reads had weak V/J assignments (E-value above 1e-6), no CDR3, stop codons, out-of-frame junctions, or ambiguous translated residues. V3J clonotypes were defined as sequences sharing the same inferred V gene, J gene, and CDR3 amino acid sequence. To compute the percentage overlap between repertoires, the number of shared unique clonotypes was divided by the size of the smaller repertoire. Three approaches were used to assess repertoire richness: RTK rarefaction, the Chao1 estimator, and Recon v2.1 estimates of unobserved clonotypes. Generation probabilities were computed with OLGA for all TCRbeta clonotypes obtained by the gDNA method from several donors. This is the immuneACCESS table as TCRdb keeps it, with only in-frame sequences that have V and J called. A part of the clones is gone; compared with another copy, unresolved V genes explain less than half, and the rest is unexplained. V and J calls and clone size are given by that table; D and trimming were obtained from the DNA. For this sample the table gives over 2 million clones, of which roughly 95% were detected only once. 0.1% to 0.15% of the sample lies in the top ten.

From its cysteine to its phenylalanine, the CDR3 spans 16 amino acids. Only the CDR3 portion is preserved as DNA: 48 bases, with reading frame beginning at the first base. V and J are trimmed by 4 bases and 2 bases, and the gene matches miss 3 bases of the junction. The germline V gene (reference sequence) sets CDR1 to PRHDT and CDR2 to FYEKMQ. Sequences were obtained from naive CD4+ T cells sorted from blood. The sample's cell subset or site label is to be understood as: CD45RA+ positively selected. The TCR originated in a man aged 18 to 35 in good health. This receptor chain uses TRBV13 and TRBJ2-3, with 13 junctional bases fitting TRBD2. The CDR3 protein: CASSSGTSGTTDTQYF. The nucleotide sequence reads as follows: TGTGCCAGCAGCTCCGGGACTAGCGGGACCACAGATACGCAGTATTTT.